This T cell receptor beta chain was observed in a study of blood T cell repertoires in COVID-19. Across the study: The samples span acute and convalescent COVID-19 from the United States, Italy and Spain. In each case, the material was cDNA or gDNA derived from T cells, B-cell-depleted T cells, or PBMCs.

The CDR3 contains 16 residues. Looked up from germline, CDR1 is SGDLS and CDR2 is YYNGEE. V lost 0 bases and J 6 bases, leaving 19 bases between the germline ends. TCRdb keeps only in-frame clones here, not all; method: immunoSEQ multiplex PCR. The profile shows about 190,000 clones, around nine tenths of them singletons. This TCR was sampled from a man aged 25-45 years with acute or convalescent COVID-19. The V call is TRBV9, the J call TRBJ2-7, with a tentative D call TRBD2 (6 bases). Sequenced input: peripheral blood. In nucleotides, the CDR3 is TGTGCCAGCAGCGTAGCCCCTGGCGGGACCCTACCCGAGCAGTACTTC. It encodes CASSVAPGGTLPEQYF.